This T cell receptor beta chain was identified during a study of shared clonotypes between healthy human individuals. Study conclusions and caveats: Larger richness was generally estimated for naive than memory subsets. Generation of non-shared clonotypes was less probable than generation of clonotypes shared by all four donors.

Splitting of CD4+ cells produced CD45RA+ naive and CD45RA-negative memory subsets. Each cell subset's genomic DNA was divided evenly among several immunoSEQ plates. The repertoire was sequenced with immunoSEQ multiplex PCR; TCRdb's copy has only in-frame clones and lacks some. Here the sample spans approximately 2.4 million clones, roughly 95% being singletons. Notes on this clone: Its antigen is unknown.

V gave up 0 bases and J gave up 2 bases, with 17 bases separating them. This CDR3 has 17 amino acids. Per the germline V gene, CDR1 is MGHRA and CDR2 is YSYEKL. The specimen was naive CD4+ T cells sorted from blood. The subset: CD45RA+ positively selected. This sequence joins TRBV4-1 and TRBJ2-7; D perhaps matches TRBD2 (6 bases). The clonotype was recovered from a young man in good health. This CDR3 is CASSQERLALTPYEQYF. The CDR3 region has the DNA TGCGCCAGCAGCCAAGAGAGGCTAGCGCTAACCCCCTACGAGCAGTACTTC.